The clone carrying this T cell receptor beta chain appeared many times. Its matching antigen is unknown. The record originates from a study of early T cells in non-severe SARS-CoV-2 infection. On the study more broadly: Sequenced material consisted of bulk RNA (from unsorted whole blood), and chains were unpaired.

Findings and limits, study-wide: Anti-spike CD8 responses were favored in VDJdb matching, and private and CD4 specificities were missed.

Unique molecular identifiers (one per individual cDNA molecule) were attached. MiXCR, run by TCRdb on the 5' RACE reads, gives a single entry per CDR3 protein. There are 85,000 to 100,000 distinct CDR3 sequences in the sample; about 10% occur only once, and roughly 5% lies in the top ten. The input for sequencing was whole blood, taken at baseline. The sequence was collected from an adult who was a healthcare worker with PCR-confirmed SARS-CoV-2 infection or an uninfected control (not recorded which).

The DNA of the CDR3 is TGTGCCAGCAGCCAAGCCCAGGGTAAAGCCAAAAACATTCAGTACTTC. The encoded protein is CASSQAQGKAKNIQYF. The chain joins TRBV14 to TRBJ2-4, with D possibly TRBD1 on 5 matching bases. Germline loops: CDR1 SGHDN, CDR2 FVKESK. CDR3 length equals 16 residues. Between the trimmed V and J ends, which lost 1 base and 0 bases, there was a span of 10 bases.